Each of the 16 T cell receptor beta chains below was sequenced from the same sample in a study of cytomegalovirus exposure and HLA in healthy donors. 13 Jbeta primers and 60 Vbeta primers were used for the PCR. Repertoires were generated with immunoSEQ multiplex PCR, while TCRdb's copy carries only in-frame clones and drops some. The data show roughly 220,000 clones, roughly 68% seen once. Sequencing was carried out using PBMCs. The receptors stem from a man in his forties in good health and CMV-seropositive.

The V gene is TRBV5-1, the J gene TRBJ1-1; 10 bases are shared with TRBD1. Germline assignment: CDR1 SGHRS and CDR2 YFSETQ. With V trimmed by 4 bases and J by 2 bases, 8 bases remained unmatched. The CDR3 is made up of 16 amino acids. The CDR3 DNA sequence: TGCGCCAGCAGCACTTGGACAGGGGGAGGAAACACTGAAGCTTTCTTT. Translating gives CASSTWTGGGNTEAFF.

The CDR3 DNA reads TGTGCCAGCAGCTTGGAGGGGGCGGCCACCATATATTTT. It codes for CASSLEGAATIYF. This chain links TRBV5-6 with TRBJ1-3, with 7 positions matching TRBD1. CDR1 and CDR2 (germline): SGHDT, YYEEEE. V was clipped by 0 bases and J by 9 bases; unmatched bases: 3. This CDR3 has 13 amino acids.

This chain uses TRBV6-5 with TRBJ1-2, with D hard to call. There are 15 residues in the CDR3. In germline, CDR1 is MNHEY, CDR2 SVGAGI. V lost 5 bases and J lost 12, with 25 bases in between. The CDR3 sequence: CASSILLGASSGNTF. CDR3 nucleotide sequence: TGTGCCAGCAGTATCTTATTAGGAGCATCCAGCGGAAACACCTTC.

This sequence joins TRBV5-4 and TRBJ2-3; the match to TRBD1 covers 7 bases. Trimming removed 8 bases from V and 2 bases from J; junction bases left unmatched: 8. There are 14 residues in the CDR3. Germline V gives CDR1 SGHNT, CDR2 YYREEE (reference sequence). CDR3 nucleotide sequence: TGTGCCAGTCATACAGGGGCGTTCACAGATACGCAGTATTTT. It specifies CASHTGAFTDTQYF. Full variable domain (remainder filled in from reference TRBV5-4 and TRBJ2-3): ETGVTQSPTHLIKTRGQQVTLRCSSQSGHNTVSWYQQALGQGPQFIFQYYREEENGRGNFPPRFSGLQFPNYSSELNVNALELDDSALYLCASHTGAFTDTQYFGPGTRLTVL.

This sequence joins TRBV11-2 and TRBJ2-3, with D possibly matching TRBD1 (6 bases). The CDR3 sequence is 15 residues long. V gave up 1 base and J gave up 3 bases, with 11 bases separating them. The germline gives CDR1 SGHAT, CDR2 FQNNGV. CDR3 residues: CASSLVEGETDTQYF. The DNA of the CDR3 is TGTGCCAGCAGCTTAGTTGAGGGGGAAACAGATACGCAGTATTTT.

The gene calls are TRBV2 and TRBJ2-7, with D perhaps matching TRBD2 (6 bases). Germline V gene data show CDR1 as SNHLY and CDR2 as FYNNEI. This CDR3 comprises 15 residues. Trimming took off 8 bases at V and 6 bases at J, with 23 bases between the two ends. CDR3 loop: CASHRAANLGGEQYF. In DNA, the CDR3 is TGTGCCAGCCACCGGGCCGCAAACCTGGGGGGCGAGCAGTACTTC.

This sequence joins TRBV19 and TRBJ2-1, with 12 bases aligning to TRBD2. The CDR3 runs 14 residues. Trimming removed 4 bases from V and 12 bases from J; junction bases left unmatched: 7. Germline CDR1 and CDR2: LNHDA and SQIVND (reference sequence). CDR3 loop: CASSTASGGAGQFF. As DNA, the CDR3 is TGTGCCAGTAGTACTGCTAGCGGGGGGGCGGGGCAGTTCTTC. Based on the CDR3 plus reference TRBV19 and TRBJ2-1, the full variable domain is DGGITQSPKYLFRKEGQNVTLSCEQNLNHDAMYWYRQDPGQGLRLIYYSQIVNDFQKGDIAEGYSVSREKKESFPLTVTSAQKNPTAFYLCASSTASGGAGQFFGPGTRLTVL.

This clone was counted between two and nine times. The J gene is TRBJ1-1, the V gene TRBV2; D remains unclear. The CDR3 is 11 amino acids. The germline gives CDR1 SNHLY, CDR2 FYNNEI. V lost 8 bases, J lost 5 bases, and 9 bases lay in between. The CDR3 sequence: CASGSGTEAFF. The CDR3, as DNA: TGTGCCAGCGGGAGTGGTACTGAAGCTTTCTTT.

The chain carries TRBV5-1 and TRBJ1-2, with D perhaps matching TRBD1 (5 bases). The CDR3 contains 12 residues. Trimming took 0 bases from V and 8 from J, leaving 8 bases between them. Looked up from germline, CDR1 is SGHRS and CDR2 is YFSETQ. CDR3 protein: CASSLEGQGYTF. Written as DNA, the CDR3 is TGCGCCAGCAGCTTGGAGGGGCAAGGCTACACCTTC.

This clone has just a few counts. The chain couples TRBV7-9 to TRBJ1-2; weak D call: TRBD1 (5 bases). With 2 bases removed from V and 3 bases from J, the gap between germline ends came to 13 bases. This CDR3 region has 15 residues. Germline CDR1 is SEHNR and CDR2 is FQNEAQ (reference sequence). The CDR3 DNA reads TGTGCCAGCAGCTTAAGTCCCCCAGGGCACTATGGCTACACCTTC. Its protein product is CASSLSPPGHYGYTF.

The chain joins TRBV7-9 to TRBJ1-1; TRBD1 might be the D (6 bases). Germline-derived CDR1 and CDR2 are SEHNR and FQNEAQ (reference sequence). The CDR3 runs 14 residues. Trimming cost V 6 bases and J 6 bases, with 17 bases left between them. The CDR3, as DNA: TGTGCCAGCAGTCCACACAGGGATCAATCTGAAGCTTTCTTT. It translates to CASSPHRDQSEAFF.

The chain has TRBV28 and TRBJ2-5, with D perhaps TRBD1 (6 bases). The CDR3 runs to 15 residues. V was trimmed by 2 bases and J by 3 bases, leaving 13 bases between them. Germline-derived CDR1 and CDR2 are MDHEN and SYDVKM. The CDR3 DNA sequence: TGTGCCAGCAGTTTAGACAGGTACTATGAAGAGACCCAGTACTTC. Residues: CASSLDRYYEETQYF.

CDR3 amino acids: CSVERNRGETEAFF. The CDR3 DNA reads TGCAGCGTTGAAAGGAACAGGGGGGAGACTGAAGCTTTCTTT. The chain is built from TRBV29-1 and TRBJ1-1; 8 positions match TRBD1. Germline CDR1 SQVTM, CDR2 ANQGSEA. The CDR3 covers 14 residues. The V segment lost 2 bases and the J segment 5 bases; nucleotides outside the gene matches: 7.

This clone was detected only a few times. This chain links TRBV5-8 with TRBJ1-2; 7 bases map to TRBD1. This CDR3 spans 15 amino acids. CDR1 is SGHTS and CDR2 is YDEGEE in the germline V gene. J gave up 7 bases and V 4 bases, and 13 bases lay outside the gene matches. The CDR3 protein is CASSPSPGTVIGYTF. The CDR3, as DNA: TGTGCCAGCAGCCCGAGCCCAGGGACAGTAATTGGCTACACCTTC.

Here the CDR3 DNA reads TGTGCCAGCAGTGAAACCGGGACAGGGTTCCCCCGGGAGCTGTTTTTT. As protein: CASSETGTGFPRELFF. The chain couples TRBV25-1 to TRBJ2-2, with TRBD1 matching over 9 bases. CDR1 is MGHDK and CDR2 is SYGVNS in the germline V gene. The CDR3 totals 16 residues. J lost 9 bases, V lost 2 bases, and 10 bases had no gene match.

This clone was counted a few times. The chain combines TRBV7-6 with TRBJ2-7; the match to TRBD1 covers 10 bases. Trimming took 5 bases from V and 7 from J; bases not matched to a gene: 5. CDR1 SGHVS and CDR2 FNYEAQ come from the germline V gene. The CDR3 extends over 13 amino acids. In DNA form, the CDR3 reads TGTGCCAGCAGCCGACAGGGGGCGGGTGAGCAGTACTTC. It specifies CASSRQGAGEQYF.